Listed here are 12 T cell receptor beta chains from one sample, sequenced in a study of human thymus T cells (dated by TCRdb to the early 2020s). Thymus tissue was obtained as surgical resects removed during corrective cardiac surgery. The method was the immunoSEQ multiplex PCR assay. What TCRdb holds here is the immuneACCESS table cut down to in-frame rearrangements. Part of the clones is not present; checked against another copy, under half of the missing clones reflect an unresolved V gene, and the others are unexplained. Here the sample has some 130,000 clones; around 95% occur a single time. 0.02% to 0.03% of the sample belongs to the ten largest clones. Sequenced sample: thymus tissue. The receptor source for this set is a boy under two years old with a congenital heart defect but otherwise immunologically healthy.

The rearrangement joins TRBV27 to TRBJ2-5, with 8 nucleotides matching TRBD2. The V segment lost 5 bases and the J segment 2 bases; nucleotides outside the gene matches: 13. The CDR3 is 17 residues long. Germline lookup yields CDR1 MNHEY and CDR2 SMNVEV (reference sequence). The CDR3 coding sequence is TGTGCCAGCAGTCACAGTAATCCCGGGGGGGGGCAAGAGACCCAGTACTTC. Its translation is CASSHSNPGGGQETQYF.

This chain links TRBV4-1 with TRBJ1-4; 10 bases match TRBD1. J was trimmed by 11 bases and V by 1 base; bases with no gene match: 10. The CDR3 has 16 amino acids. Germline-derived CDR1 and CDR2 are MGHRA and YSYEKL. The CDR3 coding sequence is TGCGCCAGCAGCCAAGGTTTTGGGACAGGGGATCTGAAACTGTTTTTT. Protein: CASSQGFGTGDLKLFF.

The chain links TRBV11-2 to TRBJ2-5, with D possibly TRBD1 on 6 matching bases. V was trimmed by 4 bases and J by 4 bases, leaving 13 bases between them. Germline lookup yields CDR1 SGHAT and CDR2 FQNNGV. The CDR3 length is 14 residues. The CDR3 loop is CASSSVGAPETQYF. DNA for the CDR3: TGTGCCAGCAGCTCCGTGGGGGCCCCAGAGACCCAGTACTTC.

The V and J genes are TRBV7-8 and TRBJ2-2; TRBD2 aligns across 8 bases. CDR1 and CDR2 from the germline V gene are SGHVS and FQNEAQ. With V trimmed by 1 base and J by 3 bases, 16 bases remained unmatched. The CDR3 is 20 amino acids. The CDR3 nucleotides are TGTGCCAGCAGCTTAGAAAGACAGCGGGGGCCTGCGGTGTACACCGGGGAGCTGTTTTTT. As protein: CASSLERQRGPAVYTGELFF. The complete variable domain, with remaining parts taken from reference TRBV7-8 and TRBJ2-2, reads GAGVSQSPRYKVAKRGQDVALRCDPISGHVSLFWYQQALGQGPEFLTYFQNEAQLDKSGLPSDRFFAERPEGSVSTLKIQRTQQEDSAVYLCASSLERQRGPAVYTGELFFGEGSRLTVL.

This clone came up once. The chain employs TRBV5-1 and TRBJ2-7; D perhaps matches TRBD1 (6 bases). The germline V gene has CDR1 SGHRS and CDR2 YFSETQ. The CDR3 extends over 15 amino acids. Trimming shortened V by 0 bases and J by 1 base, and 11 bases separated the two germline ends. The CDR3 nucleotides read TGCGCCAGCAGCTTGGAAGCCCAGGGGTCCTACGAGCAGTACTTC. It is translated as CASSLEAQGSYEQYF.

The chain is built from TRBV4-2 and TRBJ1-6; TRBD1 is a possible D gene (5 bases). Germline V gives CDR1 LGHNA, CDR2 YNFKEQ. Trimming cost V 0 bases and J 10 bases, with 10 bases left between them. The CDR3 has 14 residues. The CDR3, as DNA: TGTGCCAGCAGCCAAGATTCCGGGGACTCACCCCTCCACTTT. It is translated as CASSQDSGDSPLHF.

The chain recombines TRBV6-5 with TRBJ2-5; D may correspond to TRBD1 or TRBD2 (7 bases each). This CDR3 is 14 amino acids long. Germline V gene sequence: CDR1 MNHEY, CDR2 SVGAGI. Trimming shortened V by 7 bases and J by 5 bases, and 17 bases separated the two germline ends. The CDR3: CASTNREGAETQYF. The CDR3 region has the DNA TGTGCCAGCACCAATAGGGAGGGGGCGGAGACCCAGTACTTC.

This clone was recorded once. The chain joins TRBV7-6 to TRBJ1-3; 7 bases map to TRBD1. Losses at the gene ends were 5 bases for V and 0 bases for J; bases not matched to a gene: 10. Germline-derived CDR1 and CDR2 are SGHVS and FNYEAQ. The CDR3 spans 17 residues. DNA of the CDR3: TGTGCCAGCAGCCCCGGGGGAGGGGGCGTCTCTGGAAACACCATATATTTT. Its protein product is CASSPGGGGVSGNTIYF. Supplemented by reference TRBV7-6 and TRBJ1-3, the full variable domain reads GAGVSQSPRYKVTKRGQDVALRCDPISGHVSLYWYRQALGQGPEFLTYFNYEAQQDKSGLPNDRFSAERPEGSISTLTIQRTEQRDSAMYRCASSPGGGGVSGNTIYFGEGSWLTVV.

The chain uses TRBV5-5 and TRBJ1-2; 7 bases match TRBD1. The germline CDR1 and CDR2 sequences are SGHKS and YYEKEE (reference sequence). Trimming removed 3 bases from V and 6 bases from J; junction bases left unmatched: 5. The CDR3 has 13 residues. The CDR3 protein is CASSSPQGDGYTF. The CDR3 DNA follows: TGTGCCAGCAGCTCACCCCAGGGGGATGGCTACACCTTC.

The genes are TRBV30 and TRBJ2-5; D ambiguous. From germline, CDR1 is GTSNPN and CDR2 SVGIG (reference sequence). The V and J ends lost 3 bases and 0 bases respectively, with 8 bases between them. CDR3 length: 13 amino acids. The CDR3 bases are TGTGCCTGGAGAGACCCGTACCAAGAGACCCAGTACTTC. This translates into CAWRDPYQETQYF.

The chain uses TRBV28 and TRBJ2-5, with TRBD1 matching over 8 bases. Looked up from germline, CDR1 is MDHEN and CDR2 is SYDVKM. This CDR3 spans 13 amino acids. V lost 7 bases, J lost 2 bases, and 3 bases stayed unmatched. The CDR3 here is CASTTGGQETQYF. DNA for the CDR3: TGTGCCAGCACTACAGGGGGGCAAGAGACCCAGTACTTC.

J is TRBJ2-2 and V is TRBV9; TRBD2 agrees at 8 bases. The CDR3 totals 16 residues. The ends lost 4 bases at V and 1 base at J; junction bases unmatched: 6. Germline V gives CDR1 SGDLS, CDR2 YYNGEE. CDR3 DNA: TGTGCCAGCAGCATCGGACTAGCAGAGAACACCGGGGAGCTGTTTTTT. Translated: CASSIGLAENTGELFF.